The following is a TCR beta chain sequence with its context. No antigen is known for it. This sample was included in a study of vaccination effects on CD4 cells after COVID-19. Study-wide results and caveats: Sampling in the study covered few convalescent patients and included no early post-infection timepoints.

Trimming pared 5 bases from V and 7 bases from J, leaving 24 bases between. This CDR3 is built from 17 residues. Germline V gene lookup returns CDR1 MNHEY and CDR2 SVGEGT. Assay: immunoSEQ multiplex PCR; the TCRdb copy retains only in-frame clones and omits some. The sample lists about 80,000 clones, more than 60% seen once, with 0.85% to 1.2% in the top ten. Prior to sequencing, the ViraFEST assay stimulated PBMC with viral peptide pools, which expanded the antigen-specific CD4+ T cells. Subsequent to a culture period of approximately 11 days, CD4+ T cells were isolated. BNT162b2 vaccine or mRNA-1273 vaccine was given to participants in two doses. Supplemented with about 10 IU/ml IL-2 and about 10 ug/ml peptides, 2 million to 2.5 million PBMC per well were kept in culture. Replacing half the medium with IL-2 medium was done on days 3 and 7.

The specimen was CD4+ T cells from PBMCs cultured with HCoV-OC43 spike peptides, collected after COVID-19 vaccination. Subset specified: HCoV-OC43 spike overlapping peptide pool stimulation. The rearrangement links TRBV6-2 or TRBV6-3 to TRBJ1-5; D gene unclear. The TCR comes from a human donor who received a COVID-19 vaccine. CDR3 region: CASSRPLGIHSGQPQHF. The CDR3 DNA reads as TGTGCCAGCAGTAGACCCCTCGGGATACACTCTGGGCAGCCCCAGCATTTT.